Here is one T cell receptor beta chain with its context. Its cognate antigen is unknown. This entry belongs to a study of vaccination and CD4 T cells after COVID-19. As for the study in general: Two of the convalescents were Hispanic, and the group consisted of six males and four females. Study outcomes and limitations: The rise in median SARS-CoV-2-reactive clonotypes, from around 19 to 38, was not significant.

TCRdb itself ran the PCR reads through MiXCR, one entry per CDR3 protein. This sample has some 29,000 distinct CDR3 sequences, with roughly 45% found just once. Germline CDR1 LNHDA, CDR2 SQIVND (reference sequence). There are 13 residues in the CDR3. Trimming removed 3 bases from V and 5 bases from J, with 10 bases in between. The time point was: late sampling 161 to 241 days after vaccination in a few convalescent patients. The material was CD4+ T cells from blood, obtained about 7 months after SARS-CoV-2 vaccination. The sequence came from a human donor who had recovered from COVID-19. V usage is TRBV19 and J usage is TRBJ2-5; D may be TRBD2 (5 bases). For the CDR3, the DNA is TGTGCCAGTAGTATTTCGGGGAGCGAGACCCAGTACTTC. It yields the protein CASSISGSETQYF.